The clone carrying this T cell receptor (beta chain) occurred many times. Its antigen is as yet unknown. The CDR3 runs 14 residues. Losses at the gene ends were 4 bases for V and 7 bases for J; bases not matched to a gene: 7. Looked up from germline, CDR1 is SGHRS and CDR2 is YFSETQ. The data belong to a study of CD8 T cells in ankylosing spondylitis. The study, taken as a whole, reports: A motif in TCR beta, a set of 8 or 9 highly homologous variants, appeared characteristic of ankylosing spondylitis blood. From matched ankylosing spondylitis synovial fluid, disease-linked clones were reportedly recovered at significantly enriched levels.

Via MiXCR, TCRdb re-called the 5' RACE reads, giving one row per CDR3 protein. This table holds more than 150,000 distinct CDR3 sequences, roughly 20% found once. Sequenced: blood, either unsorted or a sorted T cell fraction (not recorded which). The rearrangement links TRBV5-1 to TRBJ2-1, with 8 nucleotides matching TRBD1. This TCR was sampled from a male donor under 35 with ankylosing spondylitis or in good health (not recorded which). DNA for the CDR3: TGCGCCAGCAGCGGCGGACAGGGATGGAATGAGCAGTTCTTC. Its translation: CASSGGQGWNEQFF. Full variable domain (outside the CDR3, taken from reference TRBV5-1 and TRBJ2-1): KAGVTQTPRYLIKTRGQQVTLSCSPISGHRSVSWYQQTPGQGLQFLFEYFSETQRNKGNFPGRFSGRQFSNSRSEMNVSTLELGDSALYLCASSGGQGWNEQFFGPGTRLTVL.